This T cell receptor beta chain is from a study of blood T cells in healthy people across ages. The wider study: T cells yielded about one barcoded beta molecule per two cells through template switching.

Study results and caveats: More naive CD4+ cells and higher diversity were found in long-lived than in aged donors. Strong correlation existed between TCR beta diversity and naive T cell percentage. A conclusive naive versus antigen-experienced comparison was prevented by the unsorted PBMCs.

After removal of 5 bases from V and 2 bases from J, the junction contained 5 bases not matched to a gene. CDR1 is SGHTA, CDR2 FQGTGA, per germline. The CDR3 contains 15 residues. This clonotype occurred a few times. Its antigen is currently unknown. It was with a sample-barcoded 5' primer and a J-beta primer mix that a second PCR of about 7 to 12 cycles was run. TCRdb itself ran the 5' RACE reads through MiXCR, one entry per CDR3 protein. This sample yields hundreds of thousands of distinct CDR3 sequences, of which 35% to 50% are seen a single time; around a sixth belongs to the top ten. This TCR was sampled from a man of 80 years or more in good health. The specimen was blood. V and J are TRBV7-3 and TRBJ2-3; 9 bases align to TRBD2. Here the CDR3 reads CASSRAGGLTDTQYF. In nucleotides, the CDR3 is TGTGCCAGCAGCCGAGCGGGAGGACTCACAGATACGCAGTATTTT.